The rows below give T cell receptor beta chains drawn from one sample of a study of T cell responses to AZD1222 COVID-19 vaccine. Generated by immunoSEQ multiplex PCR, the TCRdb table keeps only in-frame clones and is missing some. The sample carries 100,000 to 120,000 clones, around 90% recorded once. Sample: peripheral blood, taken on day 0 of AZD1222 vaccination. Source of these receptors: an adult in good health. CDR3s include the opening cysteine and the closing phenylalanine or tryptophan. The D gene is left open where the match is weak. Clone size appears in some rows only: once, few, many, or a class for an expanded clone.

v_gene	j_gene	abundance	d_gene	CDR3nt	CDR3aa
TRBV6-6	TRBJ1-1	-	TRBD1	TGTGCCAGCAGTACCCCCGGACAGGGGGCGGCTTTCTTT	CASSTPGQGAAFF
TRBV27	TRBJ1-1	-	-	TGTGCCAGCAGCGGAACAGGGAGGGCTGAAGCTTTCTTT	CASSGTGRAEAFF
TRBV19	TRBJ1-6	once	-	TGTGCCAGTAGTTCAGGGGACCAAAACTCACCCCTCCACTTT	CASSSGDQNSPLHF
TRBV5-1	TRBJ1-2	-	-	TGCGCCAGCAGCTTGGGAGGGATCGGCTATGGCTACACCTTC	CASSLGGIGYGYTF
TRBV5-4	TRBJ2-2	-	TRBD1	TGTGCCAGCAGCACCTACAGGGGAACCGGGGAGCTGTTTTTT	CASSTYRGTGELFF
TRBV3-1/TRBV3-2	TRBJ1-1	-	-	TGTGCCAGCAGCCTTAGGAAGAACACTGAAGCTTTCTTT	CASSLRKNTEAFF
TRBV11-2	TRBJ2-1	-	TRBD1	TGTGCCAGCAGCTTCCACCAGGGGGTAATTTGGAATGAGCAGTTCTTC	CASSFHQGVIWNEQFF
TRBV6-1	TRBJ2-1	-	-	TGTGCCAGCAGTGGAAGAGAAATGACCCGGAGCTCCTACAATGAGCAGTTCTTC	CASSGREMTRSSYNEQFF
TRBV6-5	TRBJ1-6	few	TRBD1	TGTGCCAGCGGAGGTCGTAGGGGGCCAGATTCACCCCTCCACTTT	CASGGRRGPDSPLHF
TRBV30	TRBJ1-2	-	-	TGTGCCTGGTCCTCCGGGGTCGGCTACACCTTC	CAWSSGVGYTF
TRBV5-1	TRBJ2-7	-	TRBD1	TGCGCCAGCAGCCCGACCACCCTTCGGACAGGGGGCTCGGGTAAGCAGTACTTC	CASSPTTLRTGGSGKQYF
TRBV4-1	TRBJ1-1	once	-	TGCGCCAGCAGCCTGGGATTCGAGAACACTGAAGCTTTCTTT	CASSLGFENTEAFF
TRBV6-5	TRBJ1-1	-	-	TGTGCCAGCAGTTACTCGAGCGCACAGGGACACACTGAAGCTTTCTTT	CASSYSSAQGHTEAFF
TRBV5-4	TRBJ1-3	-	-	TGTGCCAGCAGAGTTTTGGGGGGGCGAGGAAACACCATATATTTT	CASRVLGGRGNTIYF
TRBV5-5	TRBJ1-6	-	-	TGTGCCAGCAGCTTGGCGCTAGGGCCCTCACGTAACTACGAGATCCACTTT	CASSLALGPSRNYEIHF
TRBV7-2	TRBJ1-2	few	-	TGTGCCAGCGGCGGACAGTTGAACTATGGCTACACCTTC	CASGGQLNYGYTF
TRBV11-3	TRBJ1-2	-	-	TGTGCCAGCAGCTTAGATACGGGAGACCGCTATGGCTACACCTTC	CASSLDTGDRYGYTF
TRBV11-2	TRBJ2-3	-	-	TGTGCCAGCAGCCCCCCAAACACAGATACGCAGTATTTT	CASSPPNTDTQYF
TRBV9	TRBJ1-2	-	-	TGTGCCAGCAGCGGACGATATGGCTACACCTTC	CASSGRYGYTF
TRBV5-1	TRBJ2-3	-	-	TGCGCCAGCAGCTTTGCCCAATCCACAGATACGCAGTATTTT	CASSFAQSTDTQYF
TRBV18	TRBJ2-1	-	-	TGTGCCAGCTCACCACCCTTCACCTACAATGAGCAGTTCTTC	CASSPPFTYNEQFF
TRBV3-1/TRBV3-2	TRBJ1-4	-	-	TGTGCCAGCAGCCGGGACGCCTCTAATGAAAAACTGTTTTTT	CASSRDASNEKLFF
TRBV24-1	TRBJ2-7	-	-	TGTGCCACCAGTGACCCACGGGACCGGAGCTCCTACGAGCAGTACTTC	CATSDPRDRSSYEQYF
TRBV19	TRBJ2-3	-	-	TGTGCCACCAGAGGGGATACGCAGTATTTT	CATRGDTQYF
TRBV7-9	TRBJ1-6	-	-	TGTGCCAGCAGCTTAGGTACTTCACCCCTCCACTTT	CASSLGTSPLHF
TRBV5-4	TRBJ2-1	-	-	TGTGCCAGCAGCCCCGACAGTTACAATGAGCAGTTCTTC	CASSPDSYNEQFF
TRBV21-1	TRBJ1-2	-	-	TGTGCCAGCAGCTCCCGGGACAGGAAATCCTTTTACTATGGCTACACCTTC	CASSSRDRKSFYYGYTF
TRBV12-3/TRBV12-4	TRBJ2-3	-	-	TGTGCCAGCAGTTTCGGCAGTACGCAGTATTTT	CASSFGSTQYF
TRBV19	TRBJ1-2	few	-	TGTGCCAGCCTTAGGACAGCTAACTATGGCTACACCTTC	CASLRTANYGYTF
TRBV28	TRBJ1-6	-	-	TGTGCCAGCAGTTTAAAGAATTCACCCCTCCACTTT	CASSLKNSPLHF
TRBV28	TRBJ1-6	-	-	TGTGCCAGCAGTTTCCTGGGCACGGCTTTTATTAATTCACCCCTCCACTTT	CASSFLGTAFINSPLHF
TRBV5-5	TRBJ1-2	-	TRBD1	TGTGCCAGCAGCGCTTGGGACAGGGTGAACTATGGCTACACCTTC	CASSAWDRVNYGYTF
TRBV10-2	TRBJ1-3	once	-	TGCGCCAGCAGAACTCAGGGGGGAAACACCATATATTTT	CASRTQGGNTIYF
TRBV19	TRBJ1-5	-	TRBD1	TGTGCCAGTAGTATGACGTCAGGGGGGGGTCAGCCCCAGCATTTT	CASSMTSGGGQPQHF
TRBV6-5	TRBJ1-3	-	-	TGTGCCAGCAGTCGAGCAGCCTTCTCTGGAAACACCATATATTTT	CASSRAAFSGNTIYF
TRBV18	TRBJ1-1	-	TRBD1	TGTGCCAGCTCACCCGGGACAGGGAACACTGAAGCTTTCTTT	CASSPGTGNTEAFF
TRBV28	TRBJ1-5	few	-	TGTGCCAGCAGTTCCAGACGACAGCTCCAGCATTTT	CASSSRRQLQHF
TRBV2	TRBJ1-1	-	-	TGTGCCAGCAGAGGGACCAACACTGAAGCTTTCTTT	CASRGTNTEAFF
TRBV5-1	TRBJ2-3	-	TRBD2	TGCGCCAGCAGCTCCACTAGCGGGGGCCTAACTAGCACAGATACGCAGTATTTT	CASSSTSGGLTSTDTQYF
TRBV7-3	TRBJ2-6	-	-	TGTGCCAGCAGCTCCCGGGGCCAGGCCTCTGGGGCCAACGTCCTGACTTTC	CASSSRGQASGANVLTF
TRBV2	TRBJ1-2	-	-	TGTGCCAGCAGGGTGGGAGCGGCAGCCAGGCGCGGCTACACCTTC	CASRVGAAARRGYTF
TRBV19	TRBJ2-7	-	-	TGTGCCAGTAGTCCCCTCCCAGGGGTCGGAGGGGAGCAGTACTTC	CASSPLPGVGGEQYF
TRBV2	TRBJ2-7	-	-	TGTGCCAGCAGTTCGGGCTCGGGGTCCTACGAGCAGTACTTC	CASSSGSGSYEQYF
TRBV14	TRBJ2-7	-	TRBD1	TGTGCCAGCAGCTACCGGGACAGGGGGGCCTACGAGCAGTACTTC	CASSYRDRGAYEQYF
TRBV19	TRBJ2-7	-	-	TGTGCCAGTAGTATAGGTGGGAGGAGAGAGCAGTACTTC	CASSIGGRREQYF